Each of the 18 T cell receptor beta chains below was sequenced from the same sample in a study of technical replicates of blood from a few donors. The data were produced by immunoSEQ multiplex PCR, yet TCRdb's version contains in-frame clones alone and is incomplete. The sample lists 14,000 or so clones, 84% seen once, with approximately 11% in the top ten. The sample consisted of PBMCs. The origin of the receptors is a human donor in good health.

The chain links TRBV19 to TRBJ2-7; TRBD1 matches 8 bases. Germline V lookup: CDR1 LNHDA, CDR2 SQIVND (reference sequence). V trimming: 1 base; J trimming: 2 bases; junction bases outside the gene matches: 4. The CDR3 covers 15 residues. The CDR3 here is CASSIARTGPYEQYF. The CDR3 coding sequence is TGTGCCAGTAGTATAGCCCGGACAGGGCCCTACGAGCAGTACTTC. Drawing the rest from reference TRBV19 and TRBJ2-7, the complete variable domain is DGGITQSPKYLFRKEGQNVTLSCEQNLNHDAMYWYRQDPGQGLRLIYYSQIVNDFQKGDIAEGYSVSREKKESFPLTVTSAQKNPTAFYLCASSIARTGPYEQYFGPGTRLTVT.

The V and J genes are TRBV5-6 and TRBJ2-5, with TRBD1 matching 10 bases. The CDR3 is 15 amino acids. Looked up from germline, CDR1 is SGHDT and CDR2 is YYEEEE. V was pared by 4 bases and J by 7 bases, with 10 bases of the junction left unmatched. CDR3 sequence: CASSAGQGPGGTQYF. CDR3 bases: TGTGCCAGCAGCGCGGGACAGGGGCCGGGGGGGACCCAGTACTTC.

The genes are TRBV29-1 and TRBJ2-1, with TRBD2 matching 14 bases. The germline CDR1 and CDR2 sequences are SQVTM and ANQGSEA. There are 16 residues in the CDR3. The trim removed 4 bases at V and 8 bases at J, leaving 10 bases unmatched. CDR3 loop: CSVVTGGTSGRHEQFF. The CDR3 DNA is TGCAGCGTTGTAACCGGGGGGACTAGCGGGAGACATGAGCAGTTCTTC.

This chain uses TRBV19 with TRBJ2-7, with D possibly being TRBD2 (6 bases). Germline V gene lookup returns CDR1 LNHDA and CDR2 SQIVND (reference sequence). Trimming took off 7 bases at V and 5 bases at J, with 15 bases between the two ends. The CDR3 contains 13 residues. The DNA for the CDR3 is TGTGCCAGTACCAATTCGGGGGTCAACGAGCAGTACTTC. Its protein is CASTNSGVNEQYF.

The V call is TRBV27, the J call TRBJ2-7; 8 positions agree with TRBD2. Trimming at V came to 4 bases and at J to 0 bases, leaving 5 bases not matched to a gene. The CDR3 is made up of 15 amino acids. Germline V lookup: CDR1 MNHEY, CDR2 SMNVEV (reference sequence). CDR3 residues: CASSYSGGHSYEQYF. The DNA of the CDR3 is TGTGCCAGCAGTTATTCGGGAGGGCACTCCTACGAGCAGTACTTC.

The rearrangement joins TRBV30 to TRBJ2-7; 8 bases fit TRBD2. Unmatched junction bases numbered 9, after V lost 5 bases and J lost 3 bases. This CDR3 has 14 amino acids. Germline loops: CDR1 GTSNPN, CDR2 SVGIG (reference sequence). CDR3 amino acids: CAWGSGTAHYEQYF. CDR3 coding DNA: TGTGCCTGGGGTAGCGGGACGGCCCACTACGAGCAGTACTTC. Filled out from reference TRBV30 and TRBJ2-7, the complete variable domain reads SQTIHQWPATLVQPVGSPLSLECTVEGTSNPNLYWYRQAAGRGLQLLFYSVGIGQISSEVPQNLSASRPQDRQFILSSKKLLLSDSGFYLCAWGSGTAHYEQYFGPGTRLTVT.

The V call is TRBV27, the J call TRBJ2-3; D might be TRBD2 (6 bases). Germline loops: CDR1 MNHEY, CDR2 SMNVEV (reference sequence). CDR3 length: 13 amino acids. Trimming removed 4 bases from V and 5 bases from J, with 10 bases in between. CDR3 in DNA: TGTGCCAGCAGTTCCCTCGGGGGAGATACGCAGTATTTT. Its protein is CASSSLGGDTQYF.

The chain employs TRBV4-1 and TRBJ2-1; a weak D match, TRBD2 (6 bases). CDR1 and CDR2 from the germline V gene are MGHRA and YSYEKL. The V gene lost 0 bases and the J gene lost 3 bases, with 9 bases spanning the gap. There are 15 residues in the CDR3. This CDR3 reads CASSQDQGGYNEQFF. The DNA of the CDR3 is TGCGCCAGCAGCCAAGATCAGGGAGGCTACAATGAGCAGTTCTTC.

The chain employs TRBV7-2 and TRBJ2-7, with a possible D match to TRBD2 (6 bases). V shed 1 base and J shed 4 bases, with 17 bases lying between them. The V gene's germline CDR1 is SGHTA and CDR2 FQGNSA. The CDR3 extends over 16 amino acids. CDR3 coding DNA: TGTGCCAGCAGCTTAGGGCGGGGTCGCAGGGTTTACGAGCAGTACTTC. The encoded protein is CASSLGRGRRVYEQYF.

This clone was picked up a small number of times. The chain carries TRBV19 and TRBJ2-7; 8 bases line up with TRBD1. The CDR3 contains 14 residues. Germline CDR1 reads LNHDA; CDR2 reads SQIVND (reference sequence). Germline trimming cut 5 bases from V and 5 bases from J; bases unmatched to any gene: 8. CDR3 sequence reads: CASSGDRRANEQYF. CDR3 sequence (DNA): TGTGCCAGTAGTGGGGACAGGCGGGCAAACGAGCAGTACTTC. The complete variable domain, with remaining parts taken from reference TRBV19 and TRBJ2-7, reads DGGITQSPKYLFRKEGQNVTLSCEQNLNHDAMYWYRQDPGQGLRLIYYSQIVNDFQKGDIAEGYSVSREKKESFPLTVTSAQKNPTAFYLCASSGDRRANEQYFGPGTRLTVT.

This chain joins TRBV5-3 and TRBJ2-7; 15 bases align to TRBD2. TRBV5-3 has ORF status, its function being uncertain. J lost 1 base, V lost 3 bases, and 14 bases had no gene match. The CDR3 consists of 20 residues. CDR3 region: CARSSLPGLAGGLCSYEQYF. The DNA for the CDR3 is TGTGCCAGAAGCTCACTACCGGGACTAGCGGGAGGACTATGTTCCTACGAGCAGTACTTC.

This chain connects TRBV30 to TRBJ1-6; 7 bases line up with TRBD1. J was trimmed by 0 bases and V by 2 bases; bases with no gene match: 4. This CDR3 region has 16 residues. Per the germline V gene, CDR1 is GTSNPN and CDR2 is SVGIG (reference sequence). CDR3 in DNA: TGTGCCTGGAGTCTTTCAGGGGGCTCCTATAATTCACCCCTCCACTTT. Protein product: CAWSLSGGSYNSPLHF. The full variable domain, in which reference TRBV30 and TRBJ1-6 provide the parts outside the CDR3, is SQTIHQWPATLVQPVGSPLSLECTVEGTSNPNLYWYRQAAGRGLQLLFYSVGIGQISSEVPQNLSASRPQDRQFILSSKKLLLSDSGFYLCAWSLSGGSYNSPLHFGNGTRLTVT.

The rearrangement links TRBV19 to TRBJ2-7; D gene ambiguous. Trimming pared 6 bases from V and 0 bases from J, leaving 9 bases between. CDR3 length: 13 residues. Germline assignment: CDR1 LNHDA and CDR2 SQIVND (reference sequence). The chain's CDR3 is CASSLLGSYEQYF. The CDR3 DNA is TGTGCCAGTAGCCTACTCGGCTCCTACGAGCAGTACTTC.

The chain recombines TRBV7-2 with TRBJ2-1, with 10 positions matching TRBD2. The CDR3 runs to 16 residues. V was pared by 6 bases and J by 10 bases, with 15 bases of the junction left unmatched. Germline assignment: CDR1 SGHTA and CDR2 FQGNSA. This chain's CDR3 is CASSPLAGARGWEQFF. CDR3 in DNA: TGTGCCAGCAGTCCCCTAGCGGGAGCCCGGGGATGGGAGCAGTTCTTC.

The genes are TRBV9 and TRBJ1-1, with TRBD1 as a possible D gene (6 bases). Per germline, CDR1 SGDLS and CDR2 YYNGEE. This CDR3 has 15 residues. Trimming pared 3 bases from V and 1 base from J, leaving 13 bases between. This chain's CDR3 is CASSALGQTNTEAFF. The CDR3 bases are TGTGCCAGCAGCGCCCTGGGACAAACGAACACTGAAGCTTTCTTT.

This chain links TRBV19 with TRBJ1-1; a possible D gene is TRBD1 (6 bases). The ends were cut back, 4 bases at V and 1 base at J, with 13 bases in the middle. The germline CDR1 and CDR2 sequences are LNHDA and SQIVND (reference sequence). The CDR3 spans 15 residues. CDR3 sequence reads: CASSTITGRNTEAFF. The CDR3 region has the DNA TGTGCCAGTAGTACGATTACAGGGAGGAACACTGAAGCTTTCTTT.

The CDR3 here is CASSPPGRGDNEQFF. In DNA form, the CDR3 reads TGTGCCAGCTCACCACCTGGCAGGGGGGACAATGAGCAGTTCTTC. This chain uses TRBV18 with TRBJ2-1; the D gene is possibly TRBD1 (7 bases). This CDR3 is built from 15 residues. Germline CDR1 and CDR2: KGHSH and LQKENI. The V and J ends lost 0 bases and 5 bases respectively, with 11 bases between them.

This clone showed up just a few times. This chain connects TRBV5-1 to TRBJ1-5; 7 bases align to TRBD1. Germline assignment: CDR1 SGHRS and CDR2 YFSETQ. V gave up 4 bases and J gave up 6 bases; unmatched junction bases: 7. The CDR3 has 14 amino acids. The CDR3 bases are TGCGCCAGCAGCCCAGGACAGGAACGTCAGCCCCAGCATTTT. Its protein is CASSPGQERQPQHF.